The 30 T cell receptor beta chains presented below share a single source sample, sequenced in a study of cytomegalovirus exposure and HLA in healthy donors. PCR amplification relied on 60 Vbeta primers (plus 13 Jbeta primers). Sequencing used immunoSEQ multiplex PCR; TCRdb keeps in-frame clones, though not all of them. The table shows roughly 93,000 clones, with more than 70% occurring only once. The sequencing sample was made of PBMCs. The receptor source for this set is a middle-aged man in good health and CMV-seronegative.

The chain uses TRBV7-7 and TRBJ2-1; D remains unclear. Trimming stripped 5 bases from V and 4 bases from J, with 9 bases between. The CDR3 contains 13 residues. CDR1 is SSHAT, CDR2 FNYEAQ, per germline (reference sequence). The CDR3 is CASSLTRYNEQFF. CDR3 DNA: TGTGCCAGCAGCCTAACCCGTTACAATGAGCAGTTCTTC.

The V gene is TRBV5-5, the J gene TRBJ2-3; 8 nucleotides match TRBD2. The CDR3 is 16 amino acids. J was trimmed by 3 bases and V by 3 bases; bases with no gene match: 9. Germline-derived CDR1 and CDR2 are SGHKS and YYEKEE (reference sequence). The CDR3 region is CASSSSSGGPTDTQYF. In DNA, the CDR3 is TGTGCCAGCAGCTCCTCATCGGGGGGGCCGACAGATACGCAGTATTTT.

V is TRBV7-2 and J is TRBJ1-6; D gene unclear. The length of the CDR3 is 16 residues. Germline V gene data show CDR1 as SGHTA and CDR2 as FQGNSA. Trimming left V 5 bases short and J 11 bases short, with 22 bases between. Here the CDR3 reads CASSLHSVKISPPLHF. DNA for the CDR3: TGTGCCAGCAGCCTCCATAGCGTGAAAATCTCTCCACCCCTCCACTTT.

In this sample, this clone turned up a few times. The V gene is TRBV7-2, the J gene TRBJ1-2; a weak D match, TRBD1 (5 bases). From germline, CDR1 is SGHTA and CDR2 FQGNSA. The V end was cut by 1 base, the J end by 2 bases, with 8 bases between. The CDR3 extends over 14 amino acids. Here the CDR3 reads CASSLGAGNYGYTF. The CDR3 DNA is TGTGCCAGCAGCTTAGGAGCAGGGAACTATGGCTACACCTTC.

The V gene is TRBV4-3, the J gene TRBJ1-5, with a tentative D call TRBD1 (6 bases). The CDR3 contains 15 residues. V gave up 0 bases and J gave up 1 base, with 7 bases separating them. CDR1 is LGHNA and CDR2 is YSLEER in the germline V gene. DNA for the CDR3: TGCGCCAGCAGCCAAGACAGGGGAAGCAATCAGCCCCAGCATTTT. This translates into CASSQDRGSNQPQHF.

The rearrangement links TRBV5-1 to TRBJ2-5; TRBD1 might be the D (5 bases). The V end was cut by 1 base, the J end by 1 base, with 11 bases between. The CDR3 is made up of 15 amino acids. CDR1 and CDR2 (germline): SGHRS, YFSETQ. CDR3 in amino acids: CASSLQGALQETQYF. DNA for the CDR3: TGCGCCAGCAGCTTGCAAGGGGCCCTCCAAGAGACCCAGTACTTC.

As DNA, the CDR3 is TGTGCCAGCAGGCCACAGGGGGCCCAAGAGACCCAGTACTTC. The encoded protein is CASRPQGAQETQYF. J is TRBJ2-5 and V is TRBV28; 9 bases fit TRBD1. The CDR3 runs to 14 residues. The V gene's germline CDR1 is MDHEN and CDR2 SYDVKM. After removal of 6 bases from V and 1 base from J, the junction contained 3 bases not matched to a gene.

This clone was recorded a few times. V gene TRBV5-1 combines with J gene TRBJ2-4; TRBD2 matches at 10 bases. The trim removed 2 bases at V and 6 bases at J, leaving 5 bases unmatched. Germline CDR1 reads SGHRS; CDR2 reads YFSETQ. The CDR3 totals 15 residues. This chain's CDR3 is CASSLIAGGGNIQYF. The CDR3 DNA is TGCGCCAGCAGCTTAATAGCGGGGGGAGGAAACATTCAGTACTTC.

This rearrangement joins TRBV7-7 to TRBJ2-2, with TRBD2 matching over 8 bases. This CDR3 has 16 residues. CDR1 SSHAT and CDR2 FNYEAQ come from the germline V gene (reference sequence). The trim removed 6 bases at V and 3 bases at J, leaving 9 bases unmatched. The CDR3 spells CASSSRAGGYTGELFF. CDR3 DNA: TGTGCCAGCAGTTCGCGGGCGGGGGGCTACACCGGGGAGCTGTTTTTT.

The J gene is TRBJ2-5, the V gene TRBV6-5, with 7 bases aligning to TRBD1. The DNA end is a closer match to TRBJ2-7, so the J assignment may be wrong. The germline V gene encodes CDR1 MNHEY and CDR2 SVGAGI. The CDR3 covers 13 residues. As DNA, the CDR3 is TGTGCCAGCAGTTGGGACAGAGACTACGAGCAGTACTTC. This codes for CASSWDRDYEQYF.

The CDR3 sequence is CASSFLTYLVSNYGYTF. The CDR3, as DNA: TGTGCCAGCAGCTTTTTGACTTACCTGGTCTCCAACTATGGCTACACCTTC. The genes are TRBV21-1 and TRBJ1-2. TRBV21-1 has pseudogene status. The CDR3 extends over 17 amino acids.

The rearrangement uses TRBV10-1 and TRBJ1-1, with 7 positions matching TRBD1. CDR1 is WNHNN and CDR2 is SYGVQD in the germline V gene (reference sequence). The V segment lost 7 bases and the J segment 5 bases; nucleotides outside the gene matches: 10. The CDR3 has 14 residues. This CDR3 is CASTGRPGGTEAFF. The CDR3 nucleotides read TGCGCCAGCACAGGTAGACCAGGGGGAACTGAAGCTTTCTTT.

The rearrangement joins TRBV6-4 to TRBJ1-2, with TRBD1 matching 10 bases. Unmatched junction bases numbered 5, after V lost 6 bases and J lost 4 bases. This CDR3 is 14 amino acids long. From germline, CDR1 is MRHNA and CDR2 SNTAGT. The CDR3 sequence: CASSAGTGVYGYTF. CDR3 DNA: TGTGCCAGCAGCGCCGGGACAGGGGTCTATGGCTACACCTTC.

This clone was seen only once. The chain has TRBV27 and TRBJ2-5; D might be TRBD1 (5 bases). V lost 5 bases, J lost 2 bases, and 12 bases lay in between. The CDR3 has 14 residues. Germline CDR1 is MNHEY and CDR2 is SMNVEV (reference sequence). Here the CDR3 reads CASSARSGQETQYF. The CDR3 bases are TGTGCCAGCAGTGCCCGCTCAGGGCAAGAGACCCAGTACTTC.

The chain employs TRBV7-6 and TRBJ2-3; D might be TRBD2 (5 bases). V lost 9 bases and J lost 1, with 14 bases in between. CDR3 size: 14 residues. The germline V gene encodes CDR1 SGHVS and CDR2 FNYEAQ. CDR3 DNA: TGTGCCAGTACCTGGCGGGTGGGCACAGATACGCAGTATTTT. The encoded protein is CASTWRVGTDTQYF. The full variable domain, completed using reference TRBV7-6 and TRBJ2-3, is GAGVSQSPRYKVTKRGQDVALRCDPISGHVSLYWYRQALGQGPEFLTYFNYEAQQDKSGLPNDRFSAERPEGSISTLTIQRTEQRDSAMYRCASTWRVGTDTQYFGPGTRLTVL.

This clone has a handful of counts. Here the CDR3 DNA reads TGTGCCAGCAGCTTAGAAGGGGCCCCAAACTATGGCTACACCTTC. The encoded protein is CASSLEGAPNYGYTF. The chain joins TRBV7-2 to TRBJ1-2; D may be TRBD1 (5 bases). With 1 base removed from V and 2 bases from J, the gap between germline ends came to 11 bases. The CDR3 covers 15 residues. CDR1 is SGHTA and CDR2 is FQGNSA in the germline V gene.

The chain is built from TRBV7-3 and TRBJ2-3; 7 nucleotides align to TRBD2. The germline gives CDR1 SGHTA, CDR2 FQGTGA. V gave up 6 bases and J gave up 3 bases; unmatched junction bases: 6. The CDR3 covers 14 residues. The CDR3 sequence is CASSFLLATDTQYF. The CDR3 DNA sequence: TGTGCCAGCAGTTTCTTACTAGCGACAGATACGCAGTATTTT.

The chain uses TRBV7-2 and TRBJ1-2, with a weak D call TRBD1 (5 bases). This CDR3 region has 14 residues. Germline-derived CDR1 and CDR2 are SGHTA and FQGNSA. V was cut by 3 bases and J by 6 bases, with 14 bases left in between. The CDR3 sequence: CASSFPGSYNGYTF. The CDR3, as DNA: TGTGCCAGCAGCTTCCCAGGGTCCTATAATGGCTACACCTTC. Looking up the rest from reference TRBV7-2 and TRBJ1-2 gives the full variable domain: GAGVSQSPSNKVTEKGKDVELRCDPISGHTALYWYRQSLGQGLEFLIYFQGNSAPDKSGLPSDRFSAERTGGSVSTLTIQRTQQEDSAVYLCASSFPGSYNGYTFGSGTRLTVV.

The rearrangement joins TRBV7-9 to TRBJ1-5, with D unclear. This CDR3 region has 13 residues. In germline, CDR1 is SEHNR, CDR2 FQNEAQ (reference sequence). V lost 2 bases and J 4 bases, leaving 6 bases between the germline ends. CDR3 coding DNA: TGTGCCAGCAGCTTAACATTGAATCAGCCCCAGCATTTT. It encodes CASSLTLNQPQHF. Together with reference TRBV7-9 and TRBJ1-5, the CDR3 gives the full variable domain: DTGVSQNPRHKITKRGQNVTFRCDPISEHNRLYWYRQTLGQGPEFLTYFQNEAQLEKSRLLSDRFSAERPKGSFSTLEIQRTEQGDSAMYLCASSLTLNQPQHFGDGTRLSIL.

V usage is TRBV2 and J usage is TRBJ1-2; TRBD1 aligns across 8 bases. The trim removed 8 bases at V and 4 bases at J, leaving 9 bases unmatched. Germline V gives CDR1 SNHLY, CDR2 FYNNEI. The CDR3 has 14 amino acids. For the CDR3, the DNA is TGTGCCAGCCCTCCTGGACAGGGTGGCTATGGCTACACCTTC. Translating it yields CASPPGQGGYGYTF. Full variable domain (outside the CDR3, taken from reference TRBV2 and TRBJ1-2): EPEVTQTPSHQVTQMGQEVILRCVPISNHLYFYWYRQILGQKVEFLVSFYNNEISEKSEIFDDQFSVERPDGSNFTLKIRSTKLEDSAMYFCASPPGQGGYGYTFGSGTRLTVV.

The chain has TRBV7-9 and TRBJ1-2; D not certain. Germline lookup yields CDR1 SEHNR and CDR2 FQNEAQ (reference sequence). Trimming removed 1 base at V and 3 bases at J, with 15 bases between. CDR3 length: 16 amino acids. Written as DNA, the CDR3 is TGTGCCAGCAGCTTAGTCGGTAGGAGAGAGGACTATGGCTACACCTTC. As protein: CASSLVGRREDYGYTF. The entire variable domain, with the rest obtained from reference TRBV7-9 and TRBJ1-2, is as follows: DTGVSQNPRHKITKRGQNVTFRCDPISEHNRLYWYRQTLGQGPEFLTYFQNEAQLEKSRLLSDRFSAERPKGSFSTLEIQRTEQGDSAMYLCASSLVGRREDYGYTFGSGTRLTVV.

V is TRBV5-4 and J is TRBJ1-1; 9 bases fit TRBD1. CDR1 and CDR2 from the germline V gene are SGHNT and YYREEE (reference sequence). CDR3 length: 15 residues. The J segment lost 3 bases and the V segment lost 4 bases, leaving 7 bases of the junction unmatched. CDR3 nucleotide sequence: TGTGCCAGCAGCCCCTTACAGGGGGCAGACACTGAAGCTTTCTTT. Translation: CASSPLQGADTEAFF.

The rearrangement uses TRBV6-1 and TRBJ2-5, with TRBD1 identical over 8 bases. Germline loops: CDR1 MNHNS, CDR2 SASEGT. J lost 8 bases, V lost 5 bases, and 13 bases had no gene match. The CDR3 runs to 15 residues. The CDR3 spells CASSPPGFDRGTQYF. The CDR3 DNA reads TGTGCCAGCAGTCCACCCGGTTTCGACAGGGGAACCCAGTACTTC.

This clone was observed a single time. The chain couples TRBV19 to TRBJ1-1; tentative D call: TRBD1 (5 bases). This CDR3 comprises 16 residues. Trimming removed 2 bases from V and 4 bases from J, with 17 bases in between. Germline V gene lookup returns CDR1 LNHDA and CDR2 SQIVND (reference sequence). The CDR3 here is CASSIFGGGYGTEAFF. The CDR3 bases are TGTGCCAGTAGTATATTCGGGGGAGGGTATGGCACTGAAGCTTTCTTT.

The chain couples TRBV5-6 to TRBJ1-2; the D is unclear. V lost 5 bases and J lost 3, with 8 bases in between. Germline lookup yields CDR1 SGHDT and CDR2 YYEEEE. The CDR3 is 12 residues long. In DNA form, the CDR3 reads TGTGCCAGCAGGGCAATCGACTATGGCTACACCTTC. Translation gives CASRAIDYGYTF. Together with reference TRBV5-6 and TRBJ1-2, the CDR3 gives the full variable domain: DAGVTQSPTHLIKTRGQQVTLRCSPKSGHDTVSWYQQALGQGPQFIFQYYEEEERQRGNFPDRFSGHQFPNYSSELNVNALLLGDSALYLCASRAIDYGYTFGSGTRLTVV.

The V call is TRBV11-1, the J call TRBJ1-1, with 10 bases fitting TRBD1. CDR1 and CDR2 (germline): SGHAT, FQDESV (reference sequence). This CDR3 has 16 residues. The V segment lost 6 bases and the J segment 4 bases; nucleotides outside the gene matches: 11. CDR3 DNA sequence: TGTGCCAGCAGTTCCGGGACAGGGGTATGGGGCACTGAAGCTTTCTTT. This gives the protein CASSSGTGVWGTEAFF.

This clone was seen a handful of times. This rearrangement joins TRBV6-6 to TRBJ1-6, with 11 bases aligning to TRBD1. Germline values: CDR1 MNHNY, CDR2 SVGAGI (reference sequence). The CDR3 extends over 15 amino acids. After removal of 4 bases from V and 10 bases from J, the junction contained 6 bases not matched to a gene. The CDR3 region is CASSSAGQGDSPLHF. Written as DNA, the CDR3 is TGTGCCAGCAGTTCCGCGGGACAGGGGGACTCACCCCTCCACTTT.

This clone was seen just once. The rearrangement uses TRBV4-2 and TRBJ2-5, with 8 bases fitting TRBD2. The J segment lost 2 bases and the V segment lost 0 bases, leaving 8 bases of the junction unmatched. The length of the CDR3 is 17 residues. Germline loops: CDR1 LGHNA, CDR2 YNFKEQ. The CDR3 sequence is CASSQDWLAGIQETQYF. In DNA form, the CDR3 reads TGTGCCAGCAGCCAAGATTGGCTAGCGGGTATACAAGAGACCCAGTACTTC.

The chain has TRBV5-8 and TRBJ2-6; 9 bases agree with TRBD1. Trimming took 4 bases from V and 3 from J; bases not matched to a gene: 14. There are 19 residues in the CDR3. In germline, CDR1 is SGHTS, CDR2 YDEGEE. The CDR3 spells CASSRTGQGLTFGANVLTF. DNA of the CDR3: TGTGCCAGCAGCCGAACAGGACAGGGGTTAACGTTTGGGGCCAACGTCCTGACTTTC.

V is TRBV27 and J is TRBJ1-6; D is unclear. V dropped 1 base and J dropped 11 bases, with 12 bases sitting between them. The CDR3 is 14 residues long. Germline CDR1 reads MNHEY; CDR2 reads SMNVEV (reference sequence). The CDR3 here is CASSLLAGWTPLHF. CDR3 nucleotides: TGTGCCAGCAGTTTATTGGCAGGTTGGACACCCCTCCACTTT.